Given below is one T cell receptor (beta chain) in context. What it binds is not known. These data originate in a study of T cell responses to AZD1222 COVID-19 vaccine. The study's findings and limits: Repertoires were obtained only post-peak T cell response. Spike-wide vaccine-associated CD4 TCRs dominated at 160-218 and 743-854.

TCRdb's table, derived via immunoSEQ multiplex PCR, lists solely in-frame clones and lacks some. The sample records 90,000 to 130,000 clones, around 84% being singletons. The V and J ends lost 2 bases and 2 bases, in that order; junction bases with no gene match: 10. Germline V gives CDR1 MNHEY, CDR2 SVGEGT. The CDR3 contains 18 residues. This chain connects TRBV6-2 or TRBV6-3 to TRBJ2-2; 8 positions match TRBD2. The material sequenced was peripheral blood, taken on day 0 of AZD1222 vaccination. The sequence came from an adult in good health. CDR3 nucleotides: TGTGCCAGCAGTTACCTATACGGGGGGGCCCGAAACACCGGGGAGCTGTTTTTT. Its protein is CASSYLYGGARNTGELFF.